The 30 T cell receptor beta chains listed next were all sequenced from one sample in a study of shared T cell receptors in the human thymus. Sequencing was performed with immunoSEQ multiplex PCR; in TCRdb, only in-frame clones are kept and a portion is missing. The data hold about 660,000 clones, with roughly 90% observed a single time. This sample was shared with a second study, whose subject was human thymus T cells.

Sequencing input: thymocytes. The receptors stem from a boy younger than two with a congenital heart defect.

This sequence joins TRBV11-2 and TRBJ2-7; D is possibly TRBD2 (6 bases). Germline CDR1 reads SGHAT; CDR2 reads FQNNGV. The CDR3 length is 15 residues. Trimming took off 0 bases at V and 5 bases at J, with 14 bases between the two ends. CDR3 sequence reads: CASSLEGGYRHEQYF. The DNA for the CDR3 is TGTGCCAGCAGCTTAGAGGGAGGCTATCGGCACGAGCAGTACTTC.

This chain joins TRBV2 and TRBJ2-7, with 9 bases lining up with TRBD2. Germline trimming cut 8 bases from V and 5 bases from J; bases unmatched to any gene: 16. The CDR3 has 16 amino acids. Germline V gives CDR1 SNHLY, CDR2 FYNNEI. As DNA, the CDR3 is TGTGCCAGCCATAGGACTAGCGCGGTCGAGGAGGACGAGCAGTACTTC. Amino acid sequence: CASHRTSAVEEDEQYF.

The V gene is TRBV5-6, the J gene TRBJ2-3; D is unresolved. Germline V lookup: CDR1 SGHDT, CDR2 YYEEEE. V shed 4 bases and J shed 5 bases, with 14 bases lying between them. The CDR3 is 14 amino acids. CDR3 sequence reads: CASSLRPAQDTQYF. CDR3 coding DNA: TGTGCCAGCAGCCTTCGCCCAGCGCAAGATACGCAGTATTTT.

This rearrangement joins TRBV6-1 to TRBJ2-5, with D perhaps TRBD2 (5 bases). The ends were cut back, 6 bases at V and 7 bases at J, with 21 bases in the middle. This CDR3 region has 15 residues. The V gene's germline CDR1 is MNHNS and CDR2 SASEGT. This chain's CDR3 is CASRNSQDGEGTQYF. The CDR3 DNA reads TGTGCCAGCAGGAACTCCCAGGACGGAGAGGGGACCCAGTACTTC.

CDR3 loop: CASSLEGQGILYNEQFF. CDR3 DNA: TGTGCCAGCAGCTTGGAAGGACAGGGAATACTTTACAATGAGCAGTTCTTC. The chain is built from TRBV5-6 and TRBJ2-1, with 8 bases identical to TRBD1. Germline V lookup: CDR1 SGHDT, CDR2 YYEEEE. J was trimmed by 4 bases and V by 0 bases; bases with no gene match: 9. The CDR3 covers 17 residues.

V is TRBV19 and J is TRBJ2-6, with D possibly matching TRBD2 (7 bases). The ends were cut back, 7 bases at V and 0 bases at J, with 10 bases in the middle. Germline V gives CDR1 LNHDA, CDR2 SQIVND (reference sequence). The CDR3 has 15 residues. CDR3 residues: CASIAGASGANVLTF. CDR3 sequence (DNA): TGTGCCAGTATTGCGGGGGCCTCTGGGGCCAACGTCCTGACTTTC.

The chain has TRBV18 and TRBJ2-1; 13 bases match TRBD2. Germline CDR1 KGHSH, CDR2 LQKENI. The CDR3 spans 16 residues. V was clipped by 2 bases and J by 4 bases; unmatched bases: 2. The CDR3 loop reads CASSPGTSGKYNEQFF. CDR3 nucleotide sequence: TGTGCCAGCTCACCAGGGACTAGCGGGAAATACAATGAGCAGTTCTTC.

The CDR3 spells CASSITGLRGYTF. CDR3 DNA sequence: TGTGCCAGTAGTATTACCGGTCTAAGAGGCTACACCTTC. The rearrangement links TRBV19 to TRBJ1-2; D is unclear. Germline CDR1 reads LNHDA; CDR2 reads SQIVND (reference sequence). CDR3 length equals 13 residues. Trimming shortened V by 3 bases and J by 8 bases, and 13 bases separated the two germline ends.

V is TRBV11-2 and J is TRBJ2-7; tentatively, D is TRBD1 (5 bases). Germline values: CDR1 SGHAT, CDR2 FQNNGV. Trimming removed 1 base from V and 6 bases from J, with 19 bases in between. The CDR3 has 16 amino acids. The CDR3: CASSLGYRPARIEQYF. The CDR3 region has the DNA TGTGCCAGCAGCTTAGGGTACAGGCCCGCTCGGATCGAGCAGTACTTC.

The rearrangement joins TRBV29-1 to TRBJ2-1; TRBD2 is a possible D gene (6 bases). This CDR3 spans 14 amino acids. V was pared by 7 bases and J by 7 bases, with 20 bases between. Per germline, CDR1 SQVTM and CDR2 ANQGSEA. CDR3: CSAPLALRGNEQFF. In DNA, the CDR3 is TGCAGCGCCCCTCTAGCGCTCCGGGGGAATGAGCAGTTCTTC.

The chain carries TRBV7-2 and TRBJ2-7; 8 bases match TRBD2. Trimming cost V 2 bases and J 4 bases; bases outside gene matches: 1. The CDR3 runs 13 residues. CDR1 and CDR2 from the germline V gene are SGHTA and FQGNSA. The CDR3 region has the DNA TGTGCCAGCAGCTTACGCGGGAGGTACGAGCAGTACTTC. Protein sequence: CASSLRGRYEQYF.

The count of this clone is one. The CDR3 DNA is TGTGCCAGCAGCTCACCTAGCGGGGTGGATACGCAGTATTTT. It translates to CASSSPSGVDTQYF. J is TRBJ2-3 and V is TRBV7-8, with 9 nucleotides matching TRBD2. J gave up 6 bases and V 4 bases, and 5 bases lay outside the gene matches. The germline V gene has CDR1 SGHVS and CDR2 FQNEAQ. The CDR3 has 14 amino acids.

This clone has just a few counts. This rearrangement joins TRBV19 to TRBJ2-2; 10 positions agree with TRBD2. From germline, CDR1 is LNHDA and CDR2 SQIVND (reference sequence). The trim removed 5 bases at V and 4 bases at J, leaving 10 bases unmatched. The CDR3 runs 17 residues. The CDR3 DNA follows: TGTGCCAGTAGTGCCGAATCTAGCGGGGGCCCCACCGGGGAGCTGTTTTTT. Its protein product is CASSAESSGGPTGELFF.

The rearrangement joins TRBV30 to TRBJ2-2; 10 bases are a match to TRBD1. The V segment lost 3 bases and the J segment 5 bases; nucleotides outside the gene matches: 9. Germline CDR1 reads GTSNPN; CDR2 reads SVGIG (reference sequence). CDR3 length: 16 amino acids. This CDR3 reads CAWSGKWGQGTGELFF. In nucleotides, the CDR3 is TGTGCCTGGAGCGGAAAGTGGGGACAGGGGACCGGGGAGCTGTTTTTT.

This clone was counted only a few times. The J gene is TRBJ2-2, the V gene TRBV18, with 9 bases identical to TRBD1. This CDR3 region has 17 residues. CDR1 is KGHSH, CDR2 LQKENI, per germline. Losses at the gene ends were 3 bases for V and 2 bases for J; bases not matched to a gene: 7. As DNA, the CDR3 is TGTGCCAGCTCACCGAGGACAGGGGTCTTTAACACCGGGGAGCTGTTTTTT. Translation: CASSPRTGVFNTGELFF.

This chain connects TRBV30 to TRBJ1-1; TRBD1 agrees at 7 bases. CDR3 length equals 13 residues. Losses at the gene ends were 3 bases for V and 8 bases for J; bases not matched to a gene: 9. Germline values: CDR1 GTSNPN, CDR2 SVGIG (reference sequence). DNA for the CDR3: TGTGCCTGGAGGGGTCGACAGGGTAACGAAGCTTTCTTT. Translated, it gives CAWRGRQGNEAFF.

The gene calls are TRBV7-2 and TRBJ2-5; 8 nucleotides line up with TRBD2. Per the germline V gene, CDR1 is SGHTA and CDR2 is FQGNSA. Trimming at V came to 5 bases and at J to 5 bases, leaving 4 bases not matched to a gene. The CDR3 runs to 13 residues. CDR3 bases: TGTGCCAGCAGCAGGACTAGCTCCGAGACCCAGTACTTC. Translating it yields CASSRTSSETQYF.

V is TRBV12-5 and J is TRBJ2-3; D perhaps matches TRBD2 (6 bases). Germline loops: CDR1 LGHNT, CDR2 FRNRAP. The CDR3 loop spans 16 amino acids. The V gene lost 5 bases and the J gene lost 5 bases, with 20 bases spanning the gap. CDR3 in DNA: TGTGCTAGTGGTGGGGGACTCGGGAAACTGGGAGATACGCAGTATTTT. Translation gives CASGGGLGKLGDTQYF.

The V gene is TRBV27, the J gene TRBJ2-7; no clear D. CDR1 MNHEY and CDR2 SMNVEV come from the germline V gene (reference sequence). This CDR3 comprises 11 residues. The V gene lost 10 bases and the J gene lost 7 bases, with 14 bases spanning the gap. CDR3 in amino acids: CATPPPREQYF. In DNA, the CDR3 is TGTGCCACCCCTCCCCCGAGGGAGCAGTACTTC.

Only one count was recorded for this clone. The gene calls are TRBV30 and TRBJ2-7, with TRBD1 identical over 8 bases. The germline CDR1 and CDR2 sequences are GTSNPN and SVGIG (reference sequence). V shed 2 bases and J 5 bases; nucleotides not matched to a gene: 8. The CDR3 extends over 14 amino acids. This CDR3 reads CAWSWGDRPDEQYF. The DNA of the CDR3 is TGTGCCTGGAGTTGGGGGGACAGGCCCGACGAGCAGTACTTC.

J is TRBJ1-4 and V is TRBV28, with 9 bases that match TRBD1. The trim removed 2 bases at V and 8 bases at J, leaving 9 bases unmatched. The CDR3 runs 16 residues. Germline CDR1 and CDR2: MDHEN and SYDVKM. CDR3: CASSLGDRGFGEKLFF. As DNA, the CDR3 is TGTGCCAGCAGTTTAGGAGACAGGGGGTTTGGAGAAAAACTGTTTTTT.

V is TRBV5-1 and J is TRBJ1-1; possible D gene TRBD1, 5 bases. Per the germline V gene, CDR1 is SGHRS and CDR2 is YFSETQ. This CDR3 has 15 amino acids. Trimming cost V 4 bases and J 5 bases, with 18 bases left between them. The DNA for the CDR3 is TGCGCCAGCAGCCTTCCCGGGGGAAGCGAAACTGAAGCTTTCTTT. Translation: CASSLPGGSETEAFF.

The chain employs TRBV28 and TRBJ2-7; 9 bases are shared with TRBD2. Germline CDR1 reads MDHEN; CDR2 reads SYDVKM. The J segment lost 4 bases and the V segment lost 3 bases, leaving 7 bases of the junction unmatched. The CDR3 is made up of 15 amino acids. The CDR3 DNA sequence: TGTGCCAGCAGTTTTTTGGCTAGCGGGACTTACGAGCAGTACTTC. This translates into CASSFLASGTYEQYF.

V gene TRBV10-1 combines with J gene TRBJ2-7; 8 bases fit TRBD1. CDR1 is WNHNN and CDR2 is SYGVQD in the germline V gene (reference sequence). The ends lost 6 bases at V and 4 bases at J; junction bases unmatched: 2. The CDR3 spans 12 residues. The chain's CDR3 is CASSQGAYEQYF. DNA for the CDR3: TGCGCCAGCAGCCAGGGGGCGTACGAGCAGTACTTC.

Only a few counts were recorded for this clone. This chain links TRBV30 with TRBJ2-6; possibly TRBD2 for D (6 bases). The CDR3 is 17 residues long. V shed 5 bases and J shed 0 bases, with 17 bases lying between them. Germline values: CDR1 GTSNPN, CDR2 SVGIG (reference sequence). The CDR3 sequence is CAWGLRGCNSGANVLTF. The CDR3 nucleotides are TGTGCCTGGGGGTTACGGGGGTGTAACTCTGGGGCCAACGTCCTGACTTTC.

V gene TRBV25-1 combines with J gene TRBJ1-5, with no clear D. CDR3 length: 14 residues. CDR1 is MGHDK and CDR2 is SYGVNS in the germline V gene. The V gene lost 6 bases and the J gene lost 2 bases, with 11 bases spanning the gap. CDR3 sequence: CASSEGSCNQPQHF. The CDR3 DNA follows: TGTGCCAGCAGCGAGGGCAGTTGCAATCAGCCCCAGCATTTT.

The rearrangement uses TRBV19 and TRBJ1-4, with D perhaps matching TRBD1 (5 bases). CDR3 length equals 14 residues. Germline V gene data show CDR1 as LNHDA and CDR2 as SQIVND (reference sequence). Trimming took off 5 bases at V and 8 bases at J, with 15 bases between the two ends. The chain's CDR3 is CASSASRVKEKLFF. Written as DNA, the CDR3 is TGTGCCAGTAGTGCATCCAGGGTGAAGGAAAAACTGTTTTTT. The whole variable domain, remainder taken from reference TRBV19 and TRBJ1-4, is DGGITQSPKYLFRKEGQNVTLSCEQNLNHDAMYWYRQDPGQGLRLIYYSQIVNDFQKGDIAEGYSVSREKKESFPLTVTSAQKNPTAFYLCASSASRVKEKLFFGSGTQLSVL.

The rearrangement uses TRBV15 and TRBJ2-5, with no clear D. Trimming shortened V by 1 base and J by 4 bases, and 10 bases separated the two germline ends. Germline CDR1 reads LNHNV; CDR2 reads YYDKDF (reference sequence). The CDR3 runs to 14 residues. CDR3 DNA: TGTGCCACCAGCAGAGCTCCCCTTCCAGAGACCCAGTACTTC. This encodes CATSRAPLPETQYF. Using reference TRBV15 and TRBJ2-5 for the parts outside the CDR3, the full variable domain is DAMVIQNPRYQVTQFGKPVTLSCSQTLNHNVMYWYQQKSSQAPKLLFHYYDKDFNNEADTPDNFQSRRPNTSFCFLDIRSPGLGDTAMYLCATSRAPLPETQYFGPGTRLLVL.

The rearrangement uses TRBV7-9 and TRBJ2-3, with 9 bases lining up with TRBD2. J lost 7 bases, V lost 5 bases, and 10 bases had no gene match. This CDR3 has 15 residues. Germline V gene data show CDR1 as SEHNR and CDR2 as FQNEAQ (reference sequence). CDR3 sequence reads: CASSPRAGGGYTQYF. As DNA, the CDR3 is TGTGCCAGCAGCCCCAGGGCGGGAGGGGGATATACGCAGTATTTT.

CDR3 residues: CATSRAGGRAPIGYTF. The CDR3 nucleotides read TGTGCCACCAGCAGAGCCGGTGGCAGGGCCCCAATTGGCTACACCTTC. The chain has TRBV15 and TRBJ1-2, with a tentative D call TRBD1 (5 bases). Germline loops: CDR1 LNHNV, CDR2 YYDKDF (reference sequence). The CDR3 spans 16 residues. V was trimmed by 1 base and J by 7 bases, leaving 19 bases between them. The variable domain in full, completed from reference TRBV15 and TRBJ1-2, reads DAMVIQNPRYQVTQFGKPVTLSCSQTLNHNVMYWYQQKSSQAPKLLFHYYDKDFNNEADTPDNFQSRRPNTSFCFLDIRSPGLGDTAMYLCATSRAGGRAPIGYTFGSGTRLTVV.